This TCR beta chain derives from a study of T cell responses to AZD1222 COVID-19 vaccine. Study-level results: Seropositive at baseline were only six AZD1222 recipients. Targeting of unmutated variant regions was reportedly seen in nearly half of spike-specific TCRs. Compared with day 0, the breadth and depth of the Spike-specific TCR repertoire rose significantly after two doses of AZD1222.

Produced via immunoSEQ multiplex PCR; TCRdb's table is partial and in-frame only. This listing includes over 130,000 clones. For this clone: What it recognizes is unknown.

The germline CDR1 and CDR2 sequences are MGHRA and YSYEKL. V lost 1 base, J lost 6 bases, and 10 bases stayed unmatched. The CDR3 has 17 amino acids. This receptor was taken from an adult in good health. Material: peripheral blood. The chain combines TRBV4-1 with TRBJ2-1; TRBD2 aligns across 9 bases. The CDR3 here is CASSQVKSGLAPNEQFF. The CDR3 nucleotides are TGCGCCAGCAGCCAAGTTAAATCGGGACTAGCCCCCAATGAGCAGTTCTTC.